This T cell receptor beta chain derives from a study of T cells after yellow fever vaccination. This CDR3 is 14 amino acids long. The V and J ends lost 4 bases and 7 bases respectively, with 11 bases between them. Germline V CDR1 and CDR2: SGHAT, FQNNGV. From the 5' RACE reads, TCRdb called clonotypes with MiXCR, one entry per CDR3 protein. The data hold 100,000 to 150,000 distinct CDR3 sequences, with around 9.8% observed a single time. Material: CD8+ T cells sorted from PBMCs, obtained on the day of the yellow fever booster vaccination. This TCR was recovered from a young man who received the YFV17D yellow fever vaccine. The rearrangement joins TRBV11-2 to TRBJ2-6; possible D gene TRBD2, 6 bases. In nucleotides, the CDR3 is TGTGCCAGCAGCTCCTCGCGGGAAGCCAACGTCCTGACTTTC. It specifies CASSSSREANVLTF.